A selection of T cell receptor beta chains follows, all from one sample in a study of T cell responses to AZD1222 COVID-19 vaccine. Profiled with immunoSEQ multiplex PCR; TCRdb holds only in-frame clones, not every one. The sample has roughly 150,000 clones, roughly 90% seen once. The sequencing used peripheral blood, collected on day 0 of AZD1222 vaccination. All receptors derive from an adult in good health. The CDR3 runs from the conserved cysteine through the conserved F or W. Fields, in order: clone size, D gene, V gene, J gene, CDR3 length, CDR3 DNA, CDR3 protein. A D gene is named only where the DNA matches it firmly. A clone size is listed for some rows: how often the clone was seen (once, few, many), or a class if it is expanded.

clone_size: -; d_call: -; v_call: TRBV19; j_call: TRBJ2-6; cdr3_length: 16; cdr3_nt: TGTGCCAGTACCCCAAACTTCCCTTCTGGGGCCAACGTCCTGACTTTC; cdr3_aa: CASTPNFPSGANVLTF
clone_size: -; d_call: -; v_call: TRBV6-5; j_call: TRBJ1-1; cdr3_length: 15; cdr3_nt: TGTGCCAGCAGTTACTCGGAGGACCAGAACACTGAAGCTTTCTTT; cdr3_aa: CASSYSEDQNTEAFF
clone_size: once; d_call: -; v_call: TRBV5-6; j_call: TRBJ2-1; cdr3_length: 17; cdr3_nt: TGTGCCAGCAGCCCGGCGAGAGTTAGGTGGGAGTTACATGAGCAGTTCTTC; cdr3_aa: CASSPARVRWELHEQFF
clone_size: -; d_call: -; v_call: TRBV6-2/TRBV6-3; j_call: TRBJ2-7; cdr3_length: 14; cdr3_nt: TGTGCCAGCAGTTGGCCGGGAAGCATTGGGGAGCAGTACTTC; cdr3_aa: CASSWPGSIGEQYF
clone_size: once; d_call: TRBD2; v_call: TRBV30; j_call: TRBJ2-2; cdr3_length: 13; cdr3_nt: TGTGCCTGGAGCCTGGGGGGGTCCGGGGAGCTGTTTTTT; cdr3_aa: CAWSLGGSGELFF
clone_size: few; d_call: -; v_call: TRBV30; j_call: TRBJ2-1; cdr3_length: 15; cdr3_nt: TGTGCCTGGACCTCCTGGCGGGGCCCTCTTGGGGAGCAGTTCTTC; cdr3_aa: CAWTSWRGPLGEQFF
clone_size: -; d_call: TRBD1; v_call: TRBV4-2; j_call: TRBJ1-1; cdr3_length: 16; cdr3_nt: TGTGCCAGCAGCCAAGTTAGGACAGGCCCAAACACTGAAGCTTTCTTT; cdr3_aa: CASSQVRTGPNTEAFF
clone_size: -; d_call: -; v_call: TRBV10-2; j_call: TRBJ1-2; cdr3_length: 16; cdr3_nt: TGCGCCAGCAGTGAGTCGATTTCACCGGGGGCCAATGGCTACACCTTC; cdr3_aa: CASSESISPGANGYTF
clone_size: -; d_call: -; v_call: TRBV28; j_call: TRBJ1-5; cdr3_length: 12; cdr3_nt: TGTGCCAGCAGTTCAGGGGATCAGCCCCAGCATTTT; cdr3_aa: CASSSGDQPQHF
clone_size: -; d_call: TRBD2; v_call: TRBV7-6; j_call: TRBJ2-7; cdr3_length: 16; cdr3_nt: TGTGCCAGCAGCTTAGGGGGGATAGCGGGGACCTACGAGCAGTACTTC; cdr3_aa: CASSLGGIAGTYEQYF
clone_size: -; d_call: -; v_call: TRBV6-6; j_call: TRBJ2-6; cdr3_length: 18; cdr3_nt: TGTGCCAGCAGTCCCGGACAGTTGGGAGCTTATGGGGCCAACGTCCTGACTTTC; cdr3_aa: CASSPGQLGAYGANVLTF
clone_size: -; d_call: TRBD1; v_call: TRBV27; j_call: TRBJ2-7; cdr3_length: 12; cdr3_nt: TGTGCCAGCAGTCCAGGGACAGCCGAGCAGTACTTC; cdr3_aa: CASSPGTAEQYF
clone_size: -; d_call: -; v_call: TRBV6-5; j_call: TRBJ1-6; cdr3_length: 15; cdr3_nt: TGTGCCAGCAGCCCCCCCAGACAGGCAAATTCACCCCTCCACTTT; cdr3_aa: CASSPPRQANSPLHF
clone_size: -; d_call: -; v_call: TRBV10-3; j_call: TRBJ1-2; cdr3_length: 14; cdr3_nt: TGTGCCATCAGTGACCCGGCGGAGCGCTATGGCTACACCTTC; cdr3_aa: CAISDPAERYGYTF
clone_size: -; d_call: -; v_call: TRBV6-5; j_call: TRBJ1-3; cdr3_length: 14; cdr3_nt: TGTGCCAGCAGTTGGACGGACTCTGGAAACACCATATATTTT; cdr3_aa: CASSWTDSGNTIYF
clone_size: many; d_call: -; v_call: TRBV28; j_call: TRBJ2-7; cdr3_length: 11; cdr3_nt: TGTGCCAGCAGTTTAGGCGACGAGCAGTACTTC; cdr3_aa: CASSLGDEQYF
clone_size: -; d_call: TRBD1; v_call: TRBV6-5; j_call: TRBJ1-2; cdr3_length: 14; cdr3_nt: TGTGCCAGCACCGAACCAGGGGGCTGGGGTCTCTACACCTTC; cdr3_aa: CASTEPGGWGLYTF
clone_size: -; d_call: TRBD2; v_call: TRBV10-1; j_call: TRBJ2-5; cdr3_length: 13; cdr3_nt: TGCGCCAGCAGGCGCGGGGGGGCCGAGACCCAGTACTTC; cdr3_aa: CASRRGGAETQYF
clone_size: -; d_call: TRBD1; v_call: TRBV7-9; j_call: TRBJ1-2; cdr3_length: 16; cdr3_nt: TGTGCCAGCAGCTTAGCAGGCCGGGACAGCTCTATGGGCTACACCTTC; cdr3_aa: CASSLAGRDSSMGYTF
clone_size: -; d_call: TRBD1; v_call: TRBV11-1; j_call: TRBJ1-6; cdr3_length: 15; cdr3_nt: TGTGCCAGCACCAGGACCGGGACAGGGACTTCACCCCTCCACTTT; cdr3_aa: CASTRTGTGTSPLHF
clone_size: -; d_call: -; v_call: TRBV5-1; j_call: TRBJ1-1; cdr3_length: 15; cdr3_nt: TGCGCCAGCAGCCCTCAGGAGGGTAGGAACACTGAAGCTTTCTTT; cdr3_aa: CASSPQEGRNTEAFF
clone_size: -; d_call: TRBD1; v_call: TRBV7-3; j_call: TRBJ2-6; cdr3_length: 16; cdr3_nt: TGTGCCAGCAGCTCATTGACAGGGGCAGGGGCCAACGTCCTGACTTTC; cdr3_aa: CASSSLTGAGANVLTF
clone_size: -; d_call: TRBD2; v_call: TRBV7-2; j_call: TRBJ2-1; cdr3_length: 16; cdr3_nt: TGTGCCAGCAGCCCCAGACTAGCGGGAGTAAGGAATGAGCAGTTCTTC; cdr3_aa: CASSPRLAGVRNEQFF
clone_size: once; d_call: -; v_call: TRBV29-1; j_call: TRBJ1-1; cdr3_length: 16; cdr3_nt: TGCAGCGTTCTCCGGGACAATAGACAGTCGAACACTGAAGCTTTCTTT; cdr3_aa: CSVLRDNRQSNTEAFF
clone_size: -; d_call: TRBD2; v_call: TRBV19; j_call: TRBJ2-2; cdr3_length: 18; cdr3_nt: TGTGCCAGTAGTAAATTGGCGGGGCTAGCGGGGGGGACCGGGGAGCTGTTTTTT; cdr3_aa: CASSKLAGLAGGTGELFF
clone_size: once; d_call: -; v_call: TRBV27; j_call: TRBJ2-7; cdr3_length: 12; cdr3_nt: TGTGCCAGCAGTTTAAGGGGTGGCGAGCAGTACTTC; cdr3_aa: CASSLRGGEQYF
clone_size: -; d_call: TRBD2; v_call: TRBV30; j_call: TRBJ2-7; cdr3_length: 15; cdr3_nt: TGTGCCTGGAGTGTACCACTAGCGGGTTCCTACGAGCAGTACTTC; cdr3_aa: CAWSVPLAGSYEQYF
clone_size: -; d_call: TRBD1; v_call: TRBV2; j_call: TRBJ1-2; cdr3_length: 17; cdr3_nt: TGTGCCAGCAGCTTGAGACTAGGGGACAGGGGTAACTATGGCTACACCTTC; cdr3_aa: CASSLRLGDRGNYGYTF
clone_size: -; d_call: -; v_call: TRBV24-1; j_call: TRBJ2-2; cdr3_length: 14; cdr3_nt: TGTGCCACCTCCGGGATAACGAACACCGGGGAGCTGTTTTTT; cdr3_aa: CATSGITNTGELFF
clone_size: -; d_call: TRBD1; v_call: TRBV27; j_call: TRBJ1-1; cdr3_length: 15; cdr3_nt: TGTGCCAGCAGTCCCGGGACAGGGGGGAACACTGAAGCTTTCTTT; cdr3_aa: CASSPGTGGNTEAFF
clone_size: once; d_call: -; v_call: TRBV5-1; j_call: TRBJ1-1; cdr3_length: 15; cdr3_nt: TGCGCCAGCAGCGGCTCACCGCAGGGTGCCACTGAAGCTTTCTTT; cdr3_aa: CASSGSPQGATEAFF
clone_size: -; d_call: -; v_call: TRBV21-1; j_call: TRBJ2-7; cdr3_length: 16; cdr3_nt: TGTGCCAGCAGCAAAATAAGGCTAGCGGTCGACTACGAGCAGTACTTC; cdr3_aa: CASSKIRLAVDYEQYF
clone_size: -; d_call: TRBD1; v_call: TRBV6-5; j_call: TRBJ2-4; cdr3_length: 14; cdr3_nt: TGTGCCAGCAGTTACAGGGGGCGGTTGGACATTCAGTACTTC; cdr3_aa: CASSYRGRLDIQYF
clone_size: -; d_call: -; v_call: TRBV30; j_call: TRBJ1-2; cdr3_length: 9; cdr3_nt: TGTGCCCTGGGCGGTGGCTACACCTTC; cdr3_aa: CALGGGYTF
clone_size: -; d_call: -; v_call: TRBV5-1; j_call: TRBJ2-7; cdr3_length: 12; cdr3_nt: TGCGCCAGCAGCTTGCAGGGGCACGAGCAGTACTTC; cdr3_aa: CASSLQGHEQYF
clone_size: -; d_call: -; v_call: TRBV16; j_call: TRBJ1-1; cdr3_length: 14; cdr3_nt: TGTGCCAGCAGCCGCCTCGGACAGTTAACTGAAGCTTTCTTT; cdr3_aa: CASSRLGQLTEAFF
clone_size: -; d_call: TRBD2; v_call: TRBV5-1; j_call: TRBJ2-1; cdr3_length: 17; cdr3_nt: TGCGCCAGCAGCTTGGCACCGGGACTAGCGGGAAGTCCGGAGCAGTTCTTC; cdr3_aa: CASSLAPGLAGSPEQFF
clone_size: -; d_call: TRBD2; v_call: TRBV13; j_call: TRBJ2-7; cdr3_length: 17; cdr3_nt: TGTGCCAGCAGCCAGGGACTAGCGGGGGCGCTGGCCTACGAGCAGTACTTC; cdr3_aa: CASSQGLAGALAYEQYF
clone_size: -; d_call: -; v_call: TRBV11-3; j_call: TRBJ2-7; cdr3_length: 15; cdr3_nt: TGTGCCAGCAGCGACGAGGGACGGGGTTTTTACGAGCAGTACTTC; cdr3_aa: CASSDEGRGFYEQYF
clone_size: -; d_call: -; v_call: TRBV11-3; j_call: TRBJ1-6; cdr3_length: 15; cdr3_nt: TGTGCCAGCAGCCCTAACGAGAATTATAATTCACCCCTCCACTTT; cdr3_aa: CASSPNENYNSPLHF
clone_size: once; d_call: -; v_call: TRBV4-1; j_call: TRBJ2-5; cdr3_length: 17; cdr3_nt: TGCGCCAGCAGCCAAGATCTTACAGGGAGTCTACAAGAGACCCAGTACTTC; cdr3_aa: CASSQDLTGSLQETQYF
clone_size: -; d_call: -; v_call: TRBV27; j_call: TRBJ1-5; cdr3_length: 14; cdr3_nt: TGTGCCAGCAGTCCGGCAGGGGATTATCAGCCCCAGCATTTT; cdr3_aa: CASSPAGDYQPQHF
clone_size: -; d_call: TRBD2; v_call: TRBV7-9; j_call: TRBJ2-1; cdr3_length: 15; cdr3_nt: TGTGCCAGCAGCCCCTCCGAGGCGGGGGACAATGAGCAGTTCTTC; cdr3_aa: CASSPSEAGDNEQFF
clone_size: -; d_call: -; v_call: TRBV6-5; j_call: TRBJ1-1; cdr3_length: 12; cdr3_nt: TGTGCCAGCAGTTACCCTCCAAGTGCAGCTTTCTTT; cdr3_aa: CASSYPPSAAFF
clone_size: few; d_call: -; v_call: TRBV2; j_call: TRBJ1-2; cdr3_length: 16; cdr3_nt: TGTGCCAGCAGTGATACCTTTTTGACTAGCTCCTATGGCTACACCTTC; cdr3_aa: CASSDTFLTSSYGYTF
clone_size: -; d_call: -; v_call: TRBV6-2/TRBV6-3; j_call: TRBJ1-1; cdr3_length: 15; cdr3_nt: TGTGCCAGCAGTCAACTCGGGGACGGAAACACTGAAGCTTTCTTT; cdr3_aa: CASSQLGDGNTEAFF
clone_size: -; d_call: -; v_call: TRBV5-6; j_call: TRBJ1-4; cdr3_length: 13; cdr3_nt: TGTGCCAGCAGCTTGGGGATTAATGAAAAACTGTTTTTT; cdr3_aa: CASSLGINEKLFF
clone_size: -; d_call: TRBD1; v_call: TRBV27; j_call: TRBJ1-2; cdr3_length: 16; cdr3_nt: TGTGCCAGCAGTTTTCAACAGGGGAAGAGCAACTATGGCTACACCTTC; cdr3_aa: CASSFQQGKSNYGYTF
clone_size: -; d_call: TRBD1; v_call: TRBV19; j_call: TRBJ1-5; cdr3_length: 16; cdr3_nt: TGTGCCAGCAAACCTGGAGACAGGGTTAGCAATCAGCCCCAGCATTTT; cdr3_aa: CASKPGDRVSNQPQHF
clone_size: -; d_call: -; v_call: TRBV6-2/TRBV6-3; j_call: TRBJ1-5; cdr3_length: 14; cdr3_nt: TGTGCCAGCAGTTACAGAATTAGCAATCAGCCCCAGCATTTT; cdr3_aa: CASSYRISNQPQHF
clone_size: -; d_call: -; v_call: TRBV20-1; j_call: TRBJ2-2; cdr3_length: 11; cdr3_nt: TGCAGTGCTAGTAAAACCGGGGAGCTGTTTTTT; cdr3_aa: CSASKTGELFF
clone_size: -; d_call: TRBD1; v_call: TRBV19; j_call: TRBJ1-2; cdr3_length: 18; cdr3_nt: TGTGCCAGTAGCCAAACCGGGACAGGGGGAGCCGACAACTATGGCTACACCTTC; cdr3_aa: CASSQTGTGGADNYGYTF
clone_size: -; d_call: -; v_call: TRBV10-1; j_call: TRBJ1-5; cdr3_length: 11; cdr3_nt: TGCGCCAGCAAGGGAGATCAGCCCCAGCATTTT; cdr3_aa: CASKGDQPQHF